This entry lists 29 T cell receptor beta chains sequenced from one sample in a study of blood T cell repertoires in COVID-19. Using immunoSEQ multiplex PCR, the repertoire was profiled, and TCRdb retains in-frame clones only, with some absent. Of about 12,000 clones in the sample, more than 80% were seen once. Sequences were obtained from peripheral blood. The receptors originated from a human donor in a cohort sampled during active COVID-19.

The CDR3 protein is CASSSARNTEAFF. CDR3 DNA sequence: TGTGCCAGCTCGTCCGCGAGGAACACTGAAGCTTTCTTT. The rearrangement links TRBV18 to TRBJ1-1; D uncertain. The CDR3 is 13 amino acids. Trimming cost V 6 bases and J 1 base, with 9 bases left between them. Germline V gene sequence: CDR1 KGHSH, CDR2 LQKENI.

CDR3 loop: CASSYDRFSGNTIYF. DNA for the CDR3: TGTGCCAGCAGTTACGACAGATTCTCTGGAAACACCATATATTTT. The J gene is TRBJ1-3, the V gene TRBV6-5, with D possibly TRBD1 on 5 matching bases. The CDR3 has 15 residues. V was pared by 2 bases and J by 0 bases, with 8 bases between. Germline CDR1 and CDR2: MNHEY and SVGAGI.

The rearrangement uses TRBV30 and TRBJ2-3, with 9 bases matching TRBD2. Germline V gene data show CDR1 as GTSNPN and CDR2 as SVGIG (reference sequence). V shed 2 bases and J 1 base; nucleotides not matched to a gene: 16. The CDR3 is 19 amino acids. CDR3 region: CAWSPPEGGGVQGTDTQYF. CDR3 nucleotide sequence: TGTGCCTGGAGTCCCCCGGAGGGCGGGGGGGTACAGGGCACAGATACGCAGTATTTT.

This clone is a singleton in its sample. This CDR3 is CASSPVGGQETQYF. The CDR3 DNA is TGCGCCAGCAGCCCGGTGGGGGGCCAAGAGACCCAGTACTTC. V gene TRBV5-1 combines with J gene TRBJ2-5; D is perhaps TRBD2 (6 bases). V was cut by 4 bases and J by 1 base, with 11 bases left in between. Germline V gives CDR1 SGHRS, CDR2 YFSETQ. The CDR3 loop spans 14 amino acids.

This chain links TRBV5-8 with TRBJ1-4, with D possibly matching TRBD1 (5 bases). V lost 7 bases, J lost 0 bases, and 13 bases lay in between. The CDR3 consists of 15 residues. Germline V gene sequence: CDR1 SGHTS, CDR2 YDEGEE. In DNA form, the CDR3 reads TGTGCCAGCGGGGGGAGTATGTCAACTAATGAAAAACTGTTTTTT. Protein product: CASGGSMSTNEKLFF.

This clone was counted a single time. The V call is TRBV6-1, the J call TRBJ1-1; D unresolved. V was cut by 0 bases and J by 0 bases, with 17 bases left in between. The CDR3 contains 18 residues. The germline V gene encodes CDR1 MNHNS and CDR2 SASEGT. This CDR3 reads CASSEAISGMSMNTEAFF. In DNA, the CDR3 is TGTGCCAGCAGTGAAGCAATATCGGGGATGAGCATGAACACTGAAGCTTTCTTT.

This sequence joins TRBV4-1 and TRBJ2-7; a weak D match, TRBD1 (6 bases). CDR1 is MGHRA, CDR2 YSYEKL, per germline. CDR3 size: 15 residues. Trimming took off 0 bases at V and 6 bases at J, with 15 bases between the two ends. CDR3 sequence reads: CASSQESNRASEQYF. The CDR3 DNA is TGCGCCAGCAGCCAAGAAAGCAACAGGGCCTCCGAGCAGTACTTC.

The genes are TRBV28 and TRBJ1-1, with D perhaps matching TRBD1 (5 bases). The CDR3 length is 13 residues. Trimming cost V 7 bases and J 6 bases, with 15 bases left between them. CDR1 is MDHEN, CDR2 SYDVKM, per germline. The CDR3 DNA sequence: TGTGCCAGCATTCTCGCAGGGAGGGCTGAAGCTTTCTTT. It is translated as CASILAGRAEAFF.

This chain links TRBV7-9 with TRBJ2-2; TRBD1 agrees at 11 bases. Germline V gene lookup returns CDR1 SEHNR and CDR2 FQNEAQ (reference sequence). This CDR3 comprises 15 residues. With V trimmed by 4 bases and J by 6 bases, 4 bases remained unmatched. DNA of the CDR3: TGTGCCAGCAGCTACCGGGACAGGGGGTCCGGGGAGCTGTTTTTT. Amino acid sequence: CASSYRDRGSGELFF. The complete variable domain, with remaining parts taken from reference TRBV7-9 and TRBJ2-2, reads DTGVSQNPRHKITKRGQNVTFRCDPISEHNRLYWYRQTLGQGPEFLTYFQNEAQLEKSRLLSDRFSAERPKGSFSTLEIQRTEQGDSAMYLCASSYRDRGSGELFFGEGSRLTVL.

V and J are TRBV4-3 and TRBJ2-1, with TRBD2 identical over 9 bases. Germline V lookup: CDR1 LGHNA, CDR2 YSLEER. CDR3 length: 17 amino acids. The V and J ends lost 0 bases and 3 bases, in that order; junction bases with no gene match: 6. DNA for the CDR3: TGCGCCAGCAGCCAAGATCAGGGCGGGGGGGTCTACAATGAGCAGTTCTTC. Translation: CASSQDQGGGVYNEQFF.

The V call is TRBV5-1, the J call TRBJ2-2; 9 nucleotides match TRBD1. The CDR3 runs to 16 residues. Unmatched junction bases numbered 10, after V lost 7 bases and J lost 3 bases. CDR1 and CDR2 (germline): SGHRS, YFSETQ. CDR3 residues: CASSVHRGPDTGELFF. The CDR3 nucleotides are TGCGCCAGCTCCGTTCACAGGGGGCCAGACACCGGGGAGCTGTTTTTT.

This chain uses TRBV7-2 with TRBJ1-2, with TRBD1 identical over 11 bases. From germline, CDR1 is SGHTA and CDR2 FQGNSA. The CDR3 is made up of 15 amino acids. V trimming: 5 bases; J trimming: 5 bases; junction bases outside the gene matches: 7. The CDR3 sequence is CASSPTGTGGYGYTF. The DNA for the CDR3 is TGTGCCAGCAGCCCGACCGGGACAGGGGGATATGGCTACACCTTC.

The V call is TRBV11-2, the J call TRBJ2-3, with TRBD2 matching 12 bases. The germline CDR1 and CDR2 sequences are SGHAT and FQNNGV. CDR3 length equals 17 residues. J was trimmed by 6 bases and V by 3 bases; bases with no gene match: 10. The DNA of the CDR3 is TGTGCCAGCAGCTTCGCCTTGCCTAGCGGGGGGGCGGATACGCAGTATTTT. It specifies CASSFALPSGGADTQYF. The full variable domain, its missing parts supplied by reference TRBV11-2 and TRBJ2-3, is EAGVAQSPRYKIIEKRQSVAFWCNPISGHATLYWYQQILGQGPKLLIQFQNNGVVDDSQLPKDRFSAERLKGVDSTLKIQPAKLEDSAVYLCASSFALPSGGADTQYFGPGTRLTVL.

The rearrangement uses TRBV18 and TRBJ1-2, with no clear D. The V gene's germline CDR1 is KGHSH and CDR2 LQKENI. The length of the CDR3 is 16 residues. The V end was cut by 0 bases, the J end by 7 bases, with 18 bases between. The chain's CDR3 is CASSPPSPVPVRGYTF. CDR3 DNA: TGTGCCAGCTCACCACCGTCGCCGGTTCCGGTACGTGGCTACACCTTC.

This clone was found once. The chain employs TRBV9 and TRBJ2-3; 11 bases map to TRBD2. J lost 4 bases, V lost 4 bases, and 8 bases had no gene match. CDR3 size: 16 residues. Germline V lookup: CDR1 SGDLS, CDR2 YYNGEE. The CDR3 DNA is TGTGCCAGCAGCCCGACTAGCGGGATTAGATCAGATACGCAGTATTTT. This encodes CASSPTSGIRSDTQYF.

This clone was detected a few times. The rearrangement joins TRBV2 to TRBJ1-2; D gene unclear. Between the trimmed V and J ends, which lost 4 bases and 3 bases, there was a span of 15 bases. Per germline, CDR1 SNHLY and CDR2 FYNNEI. This CDR3 spans 15 amino acids. The CDR3 DNA sequence: TGTGCCAGCAGTGGCCAGGCCCCCTATGACTATGGCTACACCTTC. Residues: CASSGQAPYDYGYTF.

The gene calls are TRBV9 and TRBJ1-3, with TRBD1 matching 9 bases. Germline CDR1 reads SGDLS; CDR2 reads YYNGEE. The CDR3 length is 15 residues. The V segment lost 3 bases and the J segment 4 bases; nucleotides outside the gene matches: 5. Here the CDR3 reads CASSAGQGSGNTIYF. In DNA form, the CDR3 reads TGTGCCAGCAGCGCGGGACAGGGCTCGGGAAACACCATATATTTT.

This sequence joins TRBV28 and TRBJ1-2, with 7 bases identical to TRBD1. The CDR3 spans 14 residues. J lost 0 bases, V lost 2 bases, and 0 bases had no gene match. Germline values: CDR1 MDHEN, CDR2 SYDVKM. The CDR3 region has the DNA TGTGCCAGCAGTTTAGACAGGGCTAACTATGGCTACACCTTC. Translating it yields CASSLDRANYGYTF.

In this sample, this clone turned up a few times. V is TRBV5-4 and J is TRBJ2-1; TRBD2 aligns across 13 bases. Losses at the gene ends were 4 bases for V and 5 bases for J; bases not matched to a gene: 6. The CDR3 is made up of 16 amino acids. Germline values: CDR1 SGHNT, CDR2 YYREEE (reference sequence). Written as DNA, the CDR3 is TGTGCCAGCAGCCCGACTAGCGGGGGGCGAAACAATGAGCAGTTCTTC. It codes for CASSPTSGGRNNEQFF.

The chain joins TRBV7-2 to TRBJ1-1; the D gene is possibly TRBD1 (6 bases). V was shortened by 5 bases and J by 6 bases, with 19 bases between the two germline ends. Germline CDR1 is SGHTA and CDR2 is FQGNSA. The CDR3 covers 15 residues. CDR3 region: CASSPYRVGVAEAFF. CDR3 in DNA: TGTGCCAGCAGCCCGTACAGGGTAGGGGTGGCTGAAGCTTTCTTT.

The J gene is TRBJ1-1, the V gene TRBV24-1, with D possibly TRBD1 on 6 matching bases. Looked up from germline, CDR1 is KGHDR and CDR2 is SFDVKD. This CDR3 has 13 residues. V was cut by 8 bases and J by 1 base, with 10 bases left in between. CDR3 sequence: CATMGTPNTEAFF. The CDR3 nucleotides are TGTGCCACCATGGGGACACCGAACACTGAAGCTTTCTTT.

The rearrangement joins TRBV4-1 to TRBJ2-7; 9 bases are shared with TRBD1. Germline values: CDR1 MGHRA, CDR2 YSYEKL. The CDR3 is 16 amino acids. The V gene end was trimmed by 2 bases and the J gene end by 6 bases; junction bases not matched to a gene: 11. CDR3 DNA sequence: TGCGCCAGCAGCCAAAAACCCGGGACAGGGTTCTCCGAGCAGTACTTC. Amino acids: CASSQKPGTGFSEQYF.

This chain joins TRBV27 and TRBJ2-2, with D uncertain. The CDR3 contains 12 residues. Trimming shortened V by 6 bases and J by 3 bases, and 5 bases separated the two germline ends. Germline CDR1 is MNHEY and CDR2 is SMNVEV (reference sequence). DNA of the CDR3: TGTGCCAGCAGCCTTTACACCGGGGAGCTGTTTTTT. Protein product: CASSLYTGELFF.

The chain links TRBV18 to TRBJ2-2, with 8 nucleotides matching TRBD2. Germline CDR1 and CDR2: KGHSH and LQKENI. This CDR3 spans 17 amino acids. J was trimmed by 3 bases and V by 1 base; bases with no gene match: 7. CDR3 residues: CASSPLSGSLDTGELFF. The CDR3 DNA reads as TGTGCCAGCTCACCACTCAGCGGGAGCCTCGACACCGGGGAGCTGTTTTTT.

This chain joins TRBV5-4 and TRBJ1-6; 7 bases map to TRBD1. Germline trimming cut 4 bases from V and 0 bases from J; bases unmatched to any gene: 1. Per germline, CDR1 SGHNT and CDR2 YYREEE (reference sequence). This CDR3 spans 15 amino acids. The CDR3 reads CASSPGGSYNSPLHF. CDR3 in DNA: TGTGCCAGCAGCCCAGGGGGCTCCTATAATTCACCCCTCCACTTT.

The J gene is TRBJ1-2, the V gene TRBV2, with 9 bases fitting TRBD1. The V and J ends lost 8 bases and 4 bases, in that order; junction bases with no gene match: 5. The CDR3 runs to 13 residues. Germline CDR1 reads SNHLY; CDR2 reads FYNNEI. CDR3 protein: CASLTGGSYGYTF. For the CDR3, the DNA is TGTGCCAGCCTGACAGGGGGGAGCTATGGCTACACCTTC.

The gene calls are TRBV7-2 and TRBJ2-7; maybe TRBD2 (6 bases). There are 15 residues in the CDR3. With 2 bases removed from V and 2 bases from J, the gap between germline ends came to 13 bases. Germline CDR1 is SGHTA and CDR2 is FQGNSA. CDR3 loop: CASSLSGRDTYEQYF. In DNA form, the CDR3 reads TGTGCCAGCAGCTTATCTGGGCGGGATACCTACGAGCAGTACTTC.

The V call is TRBV15, the J call TRBJ2-3; maybe TRBD1 (5 bases). Germline values: CDR1 LNHNV, CDR2 YYDKDF (reference sequence). This CDR3 spans 17 amino acids. V was shortened by 1 base and J by 2 bases, with 16 bases between the two germline ends. The CDR3 DNA sequence: TGTGCCACCAGCAGAGGGCCGTTGACAGCCTTCACAGATACGCAGTATTTT. Translating it yields CATSRGPLTAFTDTQYF.

This chain uses TRBV24-1 with TRBJ1-4; TRBD1 matches at 8 bases. The ends lost 4 bases at V and 3 bases at J; junction bases unmatched: 3. CDR1 is KGHDR, CDR2 SFDVKD, per germline. The CDR3 runs to 15 residues. As DNA, the CDR3 is TGTGCCACCAGTGACTCGACAGGGGCTAATGAAAAACTGTTTTTT. Its protein is CATSDSTGANEKLFF.